This is a list of T cell receptor beta chains from one sample in a study of cytomegalovirus exposure and HLA in healthy donors. Clones were sequenced by immunoSEQ multiplex PCR, and TCRdb holds only the in-frame ones, with some missing. The table records over 150,000 clones, approximately 80% of them present only once. Material: PBMCs. The receptors originated from a woman aged 25 to 39 in good health and CMV-seropositive. CDR3s include the opening cysteine and the closing phenylalanine or tryptophan. The order of the fields is J gene, V gene, D gene, clone size, CDR3 DNA, CDR3 protein. A D gene is named only where the DNA matches it firmly. Where a row states a size, it is once, few, many or the class of an expanded clone; other rows omit it.

J: TRBJ1-1
V: TRBV11-3
D: -
size: -
DNA: TGTGCCAGCAGCTTAGCGGCTCGGGACACTGAAGCTTTCTTT
CDR3: CASSLAARDTEAFF

J: TRBJ2-7
V: TRBV9
D: TRBD1
size: -
DNA: TGTGCCAGCAGCCCGAGGCCCCAGGGACAGGGTGGCTACGAGCAGTACTTC
CDR3: CASSPRPQGQGGYEQYF

J: TRBJ2-3
V: TRBV15
D: TRBD1
size: -
DNA: TGTGCCACCAGCAGGGACAGGGGTTCGGTCACAGATACGCAGTATTTT
CDR3: CATSRDRGSVTDTQYF

J: TRBJ2-3
V: TRBV7-3
D: TRBD2
size: few
DNA: TGTGCCAGCAGCGCTGGGACTAGCGGGGGCACAGATACGCAGTATTTT
CDR3: CASSAGTSGGTDTQYF

J: TRBJ1-1
V: TRBV10-3
D: -
size: -
DNA: TGTGCCATCAGTTTAGGCCGGGATGCCCCGAACACTGAAGCTTTCTTT
CDR3: CAISLGRDAPNTEAFF

J: TRBJ2-1
V: TRBV5-1
D: -
size: -
DNA: TGCGCCAGCAGCTTACAGTACAATGAGCAGTTCTTC
CDR3: CASSLQYNEQFF

J: TRBJ2-1
V: TRBV4-1
D: TRBD1
size: -
DNA: TGCGCCAGCAGCCAAGGTAGGGGGCTCAATGAGCAGTTCTTC
CDR3: CASSQGRGLNEQFF

J: TRBJ1-2
V: TRBV9
D: -
size: once
DNA: TGTGCCAGCAGCGTAGGGGAGGGCTATGGCTACACCTTC
CDR3: CASSVGEGYGYTF

J: TRBJ1-2
V: TRBV7-9
D: TRBD1
size: few
DNA: TGTGCCAGCAGCTCACCTCCTACAGGGGAGGTCTATGGCTACACCTTC
CDR3: CASSSPPTGEVYGYTF

J: TRBJ2-6
V: TRBV7-3
D: -
size: few
DNA: TGTGCCAGCAGCGCGTCGGCCAACGTCCTGACTTTC
CDR3: CASSASANVLTF

J: TRBJ2-7
V: TRBV28
D: -
size: -
DNA: TGTGCCAGCAGTCCTCCGGGTCGGTCCTACGAGCAGTACTTC
CDR3: CASSPPGRSYEQYF

J: TRBJ2-1
V: TRBV4-2
D: TRBD2
size: -
DNA: TGTGCCAGCAGACCCGGGACTAGCGGGTACAATGAGCAGTTCTTC
CDR3: CASRPGTSGYNEQFF

J: TRBJ2-2
V: TRBV4-2
D: -
size: -
DNA: TGTGCCAGCAGCCGCCACGCCGGACAGATTGCGAACACCGGGGAGCTGTTTTTT
CDR3: CASSRHAGQIANTGELFF